This TCR beta chain was captured in a study of cytomegalovirus exposure and HLA in healthy donors. On the study more broadly: A prior study identified 120 million or so unique TCR beta sequences from about 180 million T cells.

Overall study findings and caveats: TCR beta V- and J-gene trimming was later associated with a missense DCLRE1C variant. Cytomegalovirus association was listed for around 180 TCR beta chains. Segments of the TCR beta V type were, in most cases, productive about 90% or about 30% of the time in an earlier analysis.

By sample fraction, this clone is medium-sized (0.01 to 0.1%). The antigen is unknown. At the DNA level, this CDR3 is encoded by other sequences in the same sample as well. The PCR ran on 60 Vbeta and 13 Jbeta primers. Sequenced by immunoSEQ multiplex PCR; TCRdb stores in-frame clones only, minus some. The sample records under 150,000 clones, about 79% being singletons. The sequenced sample consisted of PBMCs. This TCR derives from a woman between 18 and 30 years old in good health and CMV-seronegative.

The CDR3 nucleotides read TGTGCCAGCAGTTCCACTCTCGGGGGCTACACCTTC. Encoded protein: CASSSTLGGYTF. V usage is TRBV13 and J usage is TRBJ1-2; D unresolved. The ends were cut back, 6 bases at V and 8 bases at J, with 13 bases in the middle. Per the germline V gene, CDR1 is PRHDT and CDR2 is FYEKMQ (reference sequence). This CDR3 contains 12 residues. The full variable domain, completed using reference TRBV13 and TRBJ1-2, is AAGVIQSPRHLIKEKRETATLKCYPIPRHDTVYWYQQGPGQDPQFLISFYEKMQSDKGSIPDRFSAQQFSDYHSELNMSSLELGDSALYFCASSSTLGGYTFGSGTRLTVV.